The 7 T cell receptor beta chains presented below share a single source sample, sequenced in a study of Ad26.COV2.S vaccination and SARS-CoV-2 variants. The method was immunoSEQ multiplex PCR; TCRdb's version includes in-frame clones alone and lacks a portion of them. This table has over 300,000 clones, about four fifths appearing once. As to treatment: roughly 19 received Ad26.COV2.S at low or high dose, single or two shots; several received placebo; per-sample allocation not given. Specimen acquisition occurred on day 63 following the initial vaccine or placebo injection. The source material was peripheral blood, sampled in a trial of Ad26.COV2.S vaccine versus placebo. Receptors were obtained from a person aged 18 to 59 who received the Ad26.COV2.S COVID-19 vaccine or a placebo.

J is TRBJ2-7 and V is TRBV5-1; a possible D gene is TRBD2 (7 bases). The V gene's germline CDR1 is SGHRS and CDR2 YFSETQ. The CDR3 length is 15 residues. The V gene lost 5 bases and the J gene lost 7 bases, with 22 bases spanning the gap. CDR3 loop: CASSSGAGAPEEQYF. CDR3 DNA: TGCGCCAGCAGTTCAGGGGCGGGGGCGCCGGAGGAGCAGTACTTC.

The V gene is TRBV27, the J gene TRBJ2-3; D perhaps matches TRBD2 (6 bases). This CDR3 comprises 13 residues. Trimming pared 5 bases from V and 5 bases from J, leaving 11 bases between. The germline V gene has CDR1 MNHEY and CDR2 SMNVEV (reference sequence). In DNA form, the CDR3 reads TGTGCCAGCAGTCAGCTAGCGATAGATACGCAGTATTTT. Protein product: CASSQLAIDTQYF.

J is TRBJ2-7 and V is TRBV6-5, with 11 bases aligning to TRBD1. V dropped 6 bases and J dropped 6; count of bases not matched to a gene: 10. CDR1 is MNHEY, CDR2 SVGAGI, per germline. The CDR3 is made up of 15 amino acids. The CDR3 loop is CASRSDRGRKGEQYF. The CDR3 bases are TGTGCCAGCAGATCGGACAGGGGGCGCAAAGGCGAGCAGTACTTC.

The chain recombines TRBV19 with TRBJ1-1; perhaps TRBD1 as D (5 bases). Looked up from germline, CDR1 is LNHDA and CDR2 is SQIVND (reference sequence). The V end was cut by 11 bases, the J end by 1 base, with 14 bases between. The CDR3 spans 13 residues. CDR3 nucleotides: TGTGCCGTCGCTTACAGGAGGAACACTGAAGCTTTCTTT. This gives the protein CAVAYRRNTEAFF.

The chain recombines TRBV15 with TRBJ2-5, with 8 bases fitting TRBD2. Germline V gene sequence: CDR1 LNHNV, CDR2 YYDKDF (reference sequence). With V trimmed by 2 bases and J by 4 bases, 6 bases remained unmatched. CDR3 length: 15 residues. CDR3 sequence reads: CATSRTRGGPETQYF. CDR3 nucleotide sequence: TGTGCCACCAGCAGAACTCGGGGGGGCCCAGAGACCCAGTACTTC.

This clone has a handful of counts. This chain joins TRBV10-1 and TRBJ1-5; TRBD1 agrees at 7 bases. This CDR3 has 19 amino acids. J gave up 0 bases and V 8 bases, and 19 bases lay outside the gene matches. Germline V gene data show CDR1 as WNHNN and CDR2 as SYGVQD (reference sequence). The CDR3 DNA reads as TGCGCCAGCCCCGGGACCCCGGGACAGATGCAATTTAGCAATCAGCCCCAGCATTTT. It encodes CASPGTPGQMQFSNQPQHF.

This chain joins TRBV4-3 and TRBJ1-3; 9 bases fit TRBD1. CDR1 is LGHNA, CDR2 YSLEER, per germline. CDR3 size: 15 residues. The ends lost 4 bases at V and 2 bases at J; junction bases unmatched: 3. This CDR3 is CASSLTGGTGNTIYF. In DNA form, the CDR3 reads TGCGCCAGCAGCCTAACAGGGGGCACTGGAAACACCATATATTTT.